This T cell receptor beta chain was found in a study of T cells in Graves' hyperthyroidism and ophthalmopathy. Looking at the study overall: Peripheral blood was taken when the disease was first diagnosed, before any treatment began. Findings and limits, study-wide: Stable hyperthyroidism was told apart from ophthalmopathy by a model built on 13 V-J features. Blood also carried most thyroid clonotypes expanded above 0.001.

The source material, RNA transcripts, was used to amplify TCR beta CDR3 regions. During a first-round RT-PCR of the TCR CDR3, the HTBI primer set was used. Using its own MiXCR run on the multiplex PCR reads, TCRdb lists one record per CDR3 protein. The repertoire has fewer than 500,000 distinct CDR3 sequences, roughly 15% of them found once; the top ten carry less than 20%. CDR1 and CDR2 from the germline V gene are SNHLY and FYNNEI. The CDR3 has 14 residues. The germline V and J ends were trimmed by 8 bases and 1 base, with 14 bases remaining between them. A note on this clonotype: Antigen specificity is unknown.

Criteria for exclusion of patients were uncontrolled infection, other autoimmune disease, pregnancy or lactation. The source is a woman in her 30s with Graves' ophthalmopathy. The sample was blood. The genes are TRBV2 and TRBJ1-1, with D tentatively TRBD1 (6 bases). The DNA for the CDR3 is TGTGCCAGCTTCCCCTCACAGGGGAACACTGAAGCTTTCTTT. Protein product: CASFPSQGNTEAFF.